Sequencing of this T cell receptor (beta chain) was carried out in a study of shared clonotypes between healthy human individuals. With respect to this clone: This sample includes further DNA sequences coding for the same CDR3.

Cells designated naive CD8 were CD45RO-negative and were positively selected for CCR7, with terminally differentiated effector memory CD45RA+ cells excluded. The germline V gene encodes CDR1 MDHEN and CDR2 SYDVKM. This CDR3 is built from 14 residues. V dropped 7 bases and J dropped 0 bases, with 10 bases sitting between them. Clones were read by immunoSEQ multiplex PCR, and TCRdb kept only the in-frame ones, dropping some. The table lists about 650,000 clones, roughly 96% of them singletons. V gene TRBV28 combines with J gene TRBJ1-5; no definite D call. The receptor was derived from a woman in her twenties or thirties in good health. Sample: naive CD8+ T cells sorted from blood. CDR3 loop: CASIRGYSNQPQHF. In DNA, the CDR3 is TGTGCCAGCATCCGAGGGTATAGCAATCAGCCCCAGCATTTT.